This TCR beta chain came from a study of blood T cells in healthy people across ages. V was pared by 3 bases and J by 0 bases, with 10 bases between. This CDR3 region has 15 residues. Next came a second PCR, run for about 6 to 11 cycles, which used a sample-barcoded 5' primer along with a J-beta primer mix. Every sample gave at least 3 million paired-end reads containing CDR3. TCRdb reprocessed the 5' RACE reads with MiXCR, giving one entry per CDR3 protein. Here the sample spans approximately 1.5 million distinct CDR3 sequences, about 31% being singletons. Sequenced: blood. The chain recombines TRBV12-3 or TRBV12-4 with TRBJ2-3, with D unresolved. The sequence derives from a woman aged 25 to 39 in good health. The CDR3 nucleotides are TGTGCCAGCAGTTTTTCCGCGGCTAGCACAGATACGCAGTATTTT. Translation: CASSFSAASTDTQYF.